The text below deals with one T cell receptor (beta chain). The antigen is not known. The donors were members of the validation cohort, which comprised roughly 130 subjects and was separate from the first cohort of several hundred subjects. This specimen comes from a study of cytomegalovirus exposure and HLA in healthy donors. About the research overall: A subsequent analysis stated that the 95 to 150 validation repertoires were run on the same platform as the 650 to 850 first-cohort repertoires.

Study-wide findings and caveats: In the roughly 120 validation repertoires, a later analysis found that first-cohort TCR clusters tended to co-occur. Among TCR beta chains, those listed as cytomegalovirus-associated numbered more than 150.

Clones were sequenced by immunoSEQ multiplex PCR, and TCRdb holds only the in-frame ones, with some missing. The data hold 200,000 or so clones, with less than 90% observed a single time. The source material was PBMCs. The source of this sequence is a woman between 18 and 29 years old in good health and CMV-seronegative.

In DNA, the CDR3 is TGCGCCAGCAGCTTCCAGCCCTTTAGCACAGATACGCAGTATTTT. This codes for CASSFQPFSTDTQYF. This rearrangement joins TRBV5-1 to TRBJ2-3; D is uncertain. CDR3 size: 15 residues. V was trimmed by 2 bases and J by 0 bases, leaving 10 bases between them. Germline loops: CDR1 SGHRS, CDR2 YFSETQ.